The 29 T cell receptor beta chains listed next were all sequenced from one sample in a study of Graves' ophthalmopathy and Graves' hyperthyroidism. For repertoire sequencing, the TCR beta CDR3 regions were amplified from RNA transcripts. RT-PCR in the first round used HTBI primers; a second-round multiplex PCR followed. TCRdb recomputed calls from the multiplex PCR reads with MiXCR, one row per CDR3 protein. The profile covers a few hundred thousand distinct CDR3 sequences, with less than 45% appearing a single time and roughly 4% taken by the ten largest. The source material was peripheral blood or thyroid tissue (not recorded which). The receptors derive from an adult man with Graves' hyperthyroidism.

The chain employs TRBV7-9 and TRBJ2-5; TRBD2 matches 7 bases. V lost 1 base, J lost 1 base, and 9 bases stayed unmatched. Looked up from germline, CDR1 is SEHNR and CDR2 is FQNEAQ (reference sequence). The CDR3 covers 17 residues. CDR3 sequence (DNA): TGTGCCAGCAGCTTAGTTCCTAGCGGACGTTTCCAAGAGACCCAGTACTTC. It encodes CASSLVPSGRFQETQYF.

Ten or more counts support this clonotype. The chain joins TRBV7-9 to TRBJ2-5, with TRBD2 as a possible D gene (5 bases). The V end was cut by 2 bases, the J end by 4 bases, with 14 bases between. Germline values: CDR1 SEHNR, CDR2 FQNEAQ (reference sequence). This CDR3 is 15 amino acids long. As DNA, the CDR3 is TGTGCCAGCAGCTTAAACGGTGGACTGGGAGAGACCCAGTACTTC. Translating gives CASSLNGGLGETQYF. Based on the CDR3 plus reference TRBV7-9 and TRBJ2-5, the full variable domain is DTGVSQNPRHKITKRGQNVTFRCDPISEHNRLYWYRQTLGQGPEFLTYFQNEAQLEKSRLLSDRFSAERPKGSFSTLEIQRTEQGDSAMYLCASSLNGGLGETQYFGPGTRLLVL.

In this sample, this clonotype turned up a few times. The genes are TRBV9 and TRBJ1-1; 7 bases are shared with TRBD1. Per germline, CDR1 SGDLS and CDR2 YYNGEE. The junction had 14 bases not matched to a gene; V was cut back by 3 bases and J by 0 bases. The CDR3 is made up of 18 amino acids. The CDR3 here is CASSALPGTVSMNTEAFF. CDR3 sequence (DNA): TGTGCCAGCAGCGCATTACCCGGGACAGTTTCTATGAACACTGAAGCTTTCTTT.

Notes on this clonotype: Mismatch with germline at one junction end may stem from a read error. The chain is built from TRBV29-1 and TRBJ2-5; the match to TRBD1 covers 8 bases. Germline-derived CDR1 and CDR2 are SQVTM and ANQGSEA. This CDR3 is built from 13 residues. CDR3 nucleotide sequence: TGCAGCGCTCAGGGGGCGAGGACAGAGGCCCAGTACTTC. Amino acid sequence: CSAQGARTEAQYF.

The chain combines TRBV20-1 with TRBJ2-3, with 10 bases that match TRBD2. The CDR3 has 15 residues. The germline V gene encodes CDR1 DFQATT and CDR2 SNEGSKA (reference sequence). V trimming: 3 bases; J trimming: 5 bases; junction bases outside the gene matches: 8. The CDR3 loop reads CSASPRRLAGDTQYF. Written as DNA, the CDR3 is TGCAGTGCTAGCCCGAGAAGACTAGCGGGAGATACGCAGTATTTT.

This clonotype was counted a few times. This chain connects TRBV7-2 to TRBJ1-6; the match to TRBD1 covers 8 bases. This CDR3 is built from 20 residues. From germline, CDR1 is SGHTA and CDR2 FQGNSA. Trimming took 5 bases from V and 10 from J; bases not matched to a gene: 25. CDR3 nucleotides: TGTGCCAGCAGCGACGTCTTCATGAGACAGGGGCATGGCCTGGACTCACCCCTCCACTTT. Translating gives CASSDVFMRQGHGLDSPLHF.

In regard to this clonotype: Given a much more abundant clone one base away, this may be a read error. It is likely a read error, because the conserved phenylalanine at the end of the CDR3 is missing. CDR3 in DNA: TGTGCCAGTAACAAACCGGGACGGGAAGAGACCCAGTACCTC. This sequence encodes CASNKPGREETQYL. The gene calls are TRBV2 and TRBJ2-5; possibly TRBD1 or TRBD2 for D (5 bases each). The CDR3 consists of 14 residues. The V gene lost 9 bases and the J gene lost 3 bases, with 17 bases spanning the gap. From germline, CDR1 is SNHLY and CDR2 FYNNEI.

V gene TRBV29-1 combines with J gene TRBJ2-1; a weak D match, TRBD2 (6 bases). This CDR3 is built from 15 residues. The V end was cut by 6 bases, the J end by 0 bases, with 15 bases between. Germline V gene lookup returns CDR1 SQVTM and CDR2 ANQGSEA. In nucleotides, the CDR3 is TGCAGCGTACCGCACGGGGGAGCCTCCTACAATGAGCAGTTCTTC. Its protein is CSVPHGGASYNEQFF.

In its sample, this clonotype was seen a few times. The CDR3 does not end in the conserved phenylalanine or tryptophan, so this is likely a read error. This chain connects TRBV7-9 to TRBJ2-7; D may match TRBD1 or TRBD2 (5 bases each). V shed 5 bases and J shed 7 bases, with 15 bases lying between them. CDR1 is SEHNR, CDR2 FQNEAQ, per germline (reference sequence). This CDR3 has 13 residues. CDR3 in amino acids: CASSGSGTREQYL. CDR3 DNA: TGTGCCAGCAGCGGGTCCGGGACCCGGGAGCAGTACCTC.

The rearrangement joins TRBV29-1 to TRBJ2-2; possibly TRBD2 for D (6 bases). From germline, CDR1 is SQVTM and CDR2 ANQGSEA. The length of the CDR3 is 14 residues. Trimming cost V 1 base and J 6 bases, with 12 bases left between them. The CDR3 spells CSVEGREAAGELFF. CDR3 bases: TGCAGCGTTGAAGGAAGGGAGGCGGCCGGGGAGCTGTTTTTT.

The chain couples TRBV19 to TRBJ2-7; TRBD1 agrees at 10 bases. V shed 5 bases, J shed 6 bases, and the junction held 4 bases outside the gene matches. Germline CDR1 and CDR2: LNHDA and SQIVND (reference sequence). The CDR3 is made up of 13 amino acids. The CDR3 region has the DNA TGTGCCAGTAGTTCAGACAGGGGGCGCGAGCAGTACTTC. Translating it yields CASSSDRGREQYF.

The CDR3 nucleotides read TGTGCCATCAGTGCTGAGGGGAGGGATGAGCTGTTTTTT. Translation: CAISAEGRDELFF. The genes are TRBV10-3 and TRBJ2-2; 7 bases align to TRBD2. Losses at the gene ends were 4 bases for V and 11 bases for J; bases not matched to a gene: 7. From germline, CDR1 is ENHRY and CDR2 SYGVKD. The CDR3 totals 13 residues.

The table lists this clonotype with many counts. The chain has TRBV12-3 or TRBV12-4 and TRBJ1-1; maybe TRBD1 (5 bases). Trimming cost V 2 bases and J 3 bases, with 10 bases left between them. The length of the CDR3 is 14 residues. CDR3 in DNA: TGTGCCAGCAGTTTAAGGGGAGCTTACACTGAAGCTTTCTTT. It translates to CASSLRGAYTEAFF.

The chain combines TRBV29-1 with TRBJ1-1; D unresolved. CDR3 length equals 15 residues. V was trimmed by 8 bases and J by 0 bases, leaving 19 bases between them. Germline lookup yields CDR1 SQVTM and CDR2 ANQGSEA. The CDR3 reads CSSQAGGRLNTEAFF. For the CDR3, the DNA is TGCAGCAGCCAAGCTGGAGGTCGGCTGAACACTGAAGCTTTCTTT.

In this sample, this clonotype turned up many times. The chain has TRBV6-5 and TRBJ1-6; 10 nucleotides match TRBD1. Germline assignment: CDR1 MNHEY and CDR2 SVGAGI. The CDR3 has 16 residues. With V trimmed by 4 bases and J by 7 bases, 7 bases remained unmatched. The CDR3 DNA reads TGTGCCAGCAGTTTTGACCCGGGACAGGGGAATTCACCCCTCCACTTT. Amino acids: CASSFDPGQGNSPLHF.

V gene TRBV20-1 combines with J gene TRBJ2-3, with D perhaps matching TRBD2 (6 bases). V was pared by 1 base and J by 0 bases, with 26 bases between. The V gene's germline CDR1 is DFQATT and CDR2 SNEGSKA (reference sequence). The CDR3 extends over 20 amino acids. The CDR3 region has the DNA TGCAGTGCTAGAGTTGCCCTGCGGGGCAAGGGGTTCACTAGCACAGATACGCAGTATTTT. Translation gives CSARVALRGKGFTSTDTQYF.

In its sample, this clonotype was seen many times. This rearrangement joins TRBV7-2 to TRBJ2-5; D gene unclear. The length of the CDR3 is 12 residues. CDR1 and CDR2 (germline): SGHTA, FQGNSA. Trimming removed 4 bases at V and 5 bases at J, with 8 bases between. CDR3: CASSSNLETQYF. The CDR3 region has the DNA TGTGCCAGCAGCTCCAATTTGGAGACCCAGTACTTC.

The chain recombines TRBV29-1 with TRBJ1-3; tentatively, D is TRBD1 (5 bases). Deletions cut 3 bases from V and 8 bases from J, with 26 bases between. Germline CDR1 and CDR2: SQVTM and ANQGSEA. The CDR3 runs to 17 residues. This CDR3 reads CSVDPTGDGVYGYTIYF. CDR3 DNA sequence: TGCAGCGTTGACCCCACAGGAGACGGGGTATATGGCTACACCATATATTTT.

Written as DNA, the CDR3 is TGTGCCACCAGTGATGTGACTAGCGGGGGGTACAATGAGCAGTTCTTC. As protein: CATSDVTSGGYNEQFF. The chain couples TRBV24-1 to TRBJ2-5; 13 positions match TRBD2. The end of the DNA fits TRBJ2-1 better, so the J call may be wrong. The V gene's germline CDR1 is KGHDR and CDR2 SFDVKD. The CDR3 length is 16 residues.

Here the CDR3 reads CASTPGQPSRETQYF. The CDR3 DNA reads as TGTGCCAGCACCCCGGGACAACCCTCGAGGGAGACCCAGTACTTC. This rearrangement joins TRBV7-2 to TRBJ2-5, with D perhaps TRBD1 (6 bases). The V end was cut by 7 bases, the J end by 5 bases, with 20 bases between. Per germline, CDR1 SGHTA and CDR2 FQGNSA. The CDR3 runs to 15 residues.

The chain employs TRBV7-9 and TRBJ1-4; TRBD1 is a possible D gene (5 bases). V was pared by 1 base and J by 5 bases, with 17 bases between. Germline V gene sequence: CDR1 SEHNR, CDR2 FQNEAQ (reference sequence). The CDR3 runs 17 residues. Here the CDR3 DNA reads TGTGCCAGCAGCTTAGTGGTTGGGACTAGATCGAATGAAAAACTGTTTTTT. Amino acid sequence: CASSLVVGTRSNEKLFF.

V and J are TRBV29-1 and TRBJ2-7; possibly TRBD2 for D (5 bases). The CDR3 is 14 residues long. Germline V gene lookup returns CDR1 SQVTM and CDR2 ANQGSEA. The V end was cut by 6 bases, the J end by 2 bases, with 17 bases between. The CDR3 sequence: CSVSPRSGTYEQYF. CDR3 DNA sequence: TGCAGCGTCTCCCCCCGCTCCGGGACCTACGAGCAGTACTTC.

The chain employs TRBV11-1 and TRBJ1-6, with TRBD1 as a possible D gene (6 bases). CDR3 length equals 18 residues. Germline-derived CDR1 and CDR2 are SGHAT and FQDESV (reference sequence). Deletions cut 0 bases from V and 8 bases from J, with 20 bases between. The CDR3 region is CASSLAGGPPFSDSPLHF. DNA of the CDR3: TGTGCCAGCAGCTTAGCTGGGGGCCCGCCTTTCTCCGATTCACCCCTCCACTTT.

J is TRBJ1-6 and V is TRBV7-8; TRBD1 agrees at 10 bases. Trimming at V came to 4 bases and at J to 8 bases, leaving 8 bases not matched to a gene. Germline CDR1 SGHVS, CDR2 FQNEAQ. CDR3 length equals 16 residues. CDR3 residues: CASSSPSGQGDSPLHF. The CDR3 DNA sequence: TGTGCCAGCAGCTCACCAAGCGGACAGGGGGATTCACCCCTCCACTTT.

This clonotype appeared a single time. The chain is built from TRBV29-1 and TRBJ2-7; TRBD2 agrees at 12 bases. This CDR3 spans 18 amino acids. The germline V gene has CDR1 SQVTM and CDR2 ANQGSEA. V trimming: 1 base; J trimming: 7 bases; junction bases outside the gene matches: 17. CDR3 coding DNA: TGCAGCGTTGAAGGACTAGCGGGAGCCAAGGGGGTCTACAATGAGCAGTACTTC. It translates to CSVEGLAGAKGVYNEQYF.

For this clonotype: This may be a read error, as it is one base from a much larger clone. No conserved phenylalanine or tryptophan ends this CDR3, so it is likely a read error. The chain employs TRBV6-1 and TRBJ2-5; perhaps TRBD2 as D (5 bases). CDR1 and CDR2 (germline): MNHNS, SASEGT. V lost 3 bases and J 3 bases, leaving 11 bases between the germline ends. This CDR3 is built from 14 residues. CDR3: CASSEFRREETQYS. CDR3 bases: TGTGCCAGCAGTGAGTTTAGGCGGGAAGAGACCCAGTACTCC.

This clonotype was seen only a few times. The chain is built from TRBV19 and TRBJ2-7; 11 nucleotides line up with TRBD2. Germline V CDR1 and CDR2: LNHDA, SQIVND (reference sequence). Trimming cost V 5 bases and J 2 bases; bases outside gene matches: 8. The CDR3 extends over 16 amino acids. The CDR3 DNA reads as TGTGCCAGTAGTCCCCAAGGGACTAGCGGAACCTACGAGCAGTACTTC. Encoded protein: CASSPQGTSGTYEQYF. Drawing the rest from reference TRBV19 and TRBJ2-7, the complete variable domain is DGGITQSPKYLFRKEGQNVTLSCEQNLNHDAMYWYRQDPGQGLRLIYYSQIVNDFQKGDIAEGYSVSREKKESFPLTVTSAQKNPTAFYLCASSPQGTSGTYEQYFGPGTRLTVT.

This clonotype was observed at least ten times. The chain couples TRBV6-1 to TRBJ1-2; D is undetermined. The CDR3 spans 13 residues. The germline V gene encodes CDR1 MNHNS and CDR2 SASEGT. The V end lost 6 bases, the J end lost 0 bases, and 8 bases lay between the germline ends. The chain's CDR3 is CASSPTSNYGYTF. CDR3 DNA: TGTGCCAGCAGCCCCACTTCTAACTATGGCTACACCTTC.

This clonotype showed up many times. The gene calls are TRBV3-1 and TRBJ2-7; no definite D call. This CDR3 has 13 amino acids. Germline V gives CDR1 LGHDT, CDR2 YNNKEL (reference sequence). The germline V and J ends were trimmed by 0 bases and 6 bases, with 9 bases remaining between them. CDR3 bases: TGTGCCAGCAGCCAAGACAGGCCCGGCGAGCAGTACTTC. It encodes CASSQDRPGEQYF.